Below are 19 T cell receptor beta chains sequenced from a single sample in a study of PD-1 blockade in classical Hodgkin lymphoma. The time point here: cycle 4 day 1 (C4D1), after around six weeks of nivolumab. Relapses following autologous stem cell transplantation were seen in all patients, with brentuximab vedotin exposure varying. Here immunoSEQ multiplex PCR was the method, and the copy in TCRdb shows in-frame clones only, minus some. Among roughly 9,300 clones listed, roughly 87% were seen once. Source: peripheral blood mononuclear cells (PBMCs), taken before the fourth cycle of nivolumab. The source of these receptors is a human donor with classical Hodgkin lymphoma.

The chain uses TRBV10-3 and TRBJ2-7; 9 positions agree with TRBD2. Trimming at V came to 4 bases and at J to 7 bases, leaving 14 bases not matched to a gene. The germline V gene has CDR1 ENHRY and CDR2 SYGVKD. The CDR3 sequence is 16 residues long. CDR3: CAISGLAGPAPREQYF. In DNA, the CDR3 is TGTGCCATCAGTGGGCTAGCGGGACCGGCCCCTAGGGAGCAGTACTTC.

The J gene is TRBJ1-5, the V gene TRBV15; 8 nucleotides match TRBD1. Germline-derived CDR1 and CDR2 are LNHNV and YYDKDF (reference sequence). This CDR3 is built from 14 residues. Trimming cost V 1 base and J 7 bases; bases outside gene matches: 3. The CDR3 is CATSRGTGNQPQHF. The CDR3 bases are TGTGCCACCAGCAGAGGGACAGGGAACCAGCCCCAGCATTTT.

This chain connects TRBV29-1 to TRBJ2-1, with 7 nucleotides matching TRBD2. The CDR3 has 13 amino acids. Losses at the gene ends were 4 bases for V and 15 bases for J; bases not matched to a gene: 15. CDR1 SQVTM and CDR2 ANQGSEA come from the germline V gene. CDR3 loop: CSVVGGRAGSPFF. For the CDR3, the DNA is TGCAGCGTTGTCGGTGGGAGGGCCGGGTCTCCGTTCTTC.

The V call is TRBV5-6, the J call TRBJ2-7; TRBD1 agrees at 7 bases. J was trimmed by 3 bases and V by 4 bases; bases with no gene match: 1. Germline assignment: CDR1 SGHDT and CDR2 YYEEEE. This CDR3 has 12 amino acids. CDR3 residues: CASSRDSYEQYF. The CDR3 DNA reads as TGTGCCAGCAGCCGGGACAGCTACGAGCAGTACTTC.

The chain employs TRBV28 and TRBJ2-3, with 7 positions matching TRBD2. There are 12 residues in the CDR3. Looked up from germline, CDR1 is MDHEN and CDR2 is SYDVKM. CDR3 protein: CASRGEGDTQYF. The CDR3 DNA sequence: TGTGCGTCACGAGGGGAGGGGGATACGCAGTATTTT.

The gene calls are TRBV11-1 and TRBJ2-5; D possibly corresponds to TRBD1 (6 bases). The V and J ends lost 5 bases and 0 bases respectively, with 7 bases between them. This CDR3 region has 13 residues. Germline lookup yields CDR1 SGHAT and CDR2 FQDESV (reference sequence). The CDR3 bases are TGTGCCAGCAGCGGGGGCGACCAAGAGACCCAGTACTTC. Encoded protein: CASSGGDQETQYF.

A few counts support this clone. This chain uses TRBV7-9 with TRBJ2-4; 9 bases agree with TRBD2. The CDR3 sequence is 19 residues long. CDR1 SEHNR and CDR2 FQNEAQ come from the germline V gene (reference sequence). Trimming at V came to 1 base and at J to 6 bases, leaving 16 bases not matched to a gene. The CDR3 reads CASSLGSGRKPENPNIQYF. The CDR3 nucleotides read TGTGCCAGCAGCTTAGGTAGCGGGAGAAAACCGGAAAACCCAAACATTCAGTACTTC.

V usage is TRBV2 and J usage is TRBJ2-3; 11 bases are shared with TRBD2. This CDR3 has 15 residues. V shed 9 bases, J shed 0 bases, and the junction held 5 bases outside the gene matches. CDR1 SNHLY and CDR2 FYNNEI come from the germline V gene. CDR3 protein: CARGTSGASTDTQYF. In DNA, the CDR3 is TGTGCCAGGGGGACTAGCGGTGCTAGCACAGATACGCAGTATTTT.

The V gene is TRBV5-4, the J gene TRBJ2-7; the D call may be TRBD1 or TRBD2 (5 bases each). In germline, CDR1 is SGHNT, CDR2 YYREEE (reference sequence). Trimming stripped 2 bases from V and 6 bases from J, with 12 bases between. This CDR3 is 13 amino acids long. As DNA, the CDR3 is TGTGCCAGCAGCTTTATTCGGGGCCCCGAGCAGTACTTC. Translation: CASSFIRGPEQYF.

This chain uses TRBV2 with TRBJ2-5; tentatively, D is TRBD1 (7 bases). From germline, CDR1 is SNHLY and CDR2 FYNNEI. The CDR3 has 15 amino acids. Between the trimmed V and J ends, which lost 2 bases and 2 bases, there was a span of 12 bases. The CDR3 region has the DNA TGTGCCAGCAGTGAATACAGGGGAGGTCAAGAGACCCAGTACTTC. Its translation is CASSEYRGGQETQYF.

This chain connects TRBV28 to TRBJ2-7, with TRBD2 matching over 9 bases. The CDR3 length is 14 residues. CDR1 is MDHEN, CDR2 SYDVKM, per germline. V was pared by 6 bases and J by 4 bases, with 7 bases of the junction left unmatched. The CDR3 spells CASRKPGLAYEQYF. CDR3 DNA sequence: TGTGCCAGCAGAAAACCGGGACTAGCTTACGAGCAGTACTTC.

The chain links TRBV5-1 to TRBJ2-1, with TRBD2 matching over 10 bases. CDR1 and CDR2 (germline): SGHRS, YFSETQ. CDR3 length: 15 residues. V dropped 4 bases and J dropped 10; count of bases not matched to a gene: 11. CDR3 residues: CASSQREGPRKEQFF. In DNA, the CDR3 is TGCGCCAGCAGCCAGCGGGAGGGCCCTAGGAAGGAGCAGTTCTTC.

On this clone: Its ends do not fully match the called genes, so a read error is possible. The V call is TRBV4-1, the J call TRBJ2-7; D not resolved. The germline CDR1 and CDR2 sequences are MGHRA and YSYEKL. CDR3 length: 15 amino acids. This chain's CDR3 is CASNQNPGTFSEQYF. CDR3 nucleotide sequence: TGCGCCAGCAACCAAAACCCCGGCACTTTCAGCGAGCAGTACTTC.

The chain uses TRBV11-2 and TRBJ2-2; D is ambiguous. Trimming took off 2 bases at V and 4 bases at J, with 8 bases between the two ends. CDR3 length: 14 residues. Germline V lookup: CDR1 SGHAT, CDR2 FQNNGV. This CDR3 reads CASSLPVGTGELFF. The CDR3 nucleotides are TGTGCCAGCAGCTTACCCGTAGGCACCGGGGAGCTGTTTTTT.

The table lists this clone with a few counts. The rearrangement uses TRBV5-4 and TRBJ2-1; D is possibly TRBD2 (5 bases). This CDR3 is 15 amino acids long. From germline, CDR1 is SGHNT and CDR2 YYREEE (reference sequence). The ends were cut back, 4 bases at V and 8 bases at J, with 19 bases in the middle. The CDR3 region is CASSPRGGSKHEQFF. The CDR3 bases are TGTGCCAGCAGCCCACGGGGTGGGAGTAAGCATGAGCAGTTCTTC.

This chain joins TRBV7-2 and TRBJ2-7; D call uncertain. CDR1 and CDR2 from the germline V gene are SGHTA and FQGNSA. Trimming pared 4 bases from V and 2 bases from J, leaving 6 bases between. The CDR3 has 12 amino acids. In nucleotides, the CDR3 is TGTGCCAGCAGCTCTGGTCCCTACGAGCAGTACTTC. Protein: CASSSGPYEQYF.

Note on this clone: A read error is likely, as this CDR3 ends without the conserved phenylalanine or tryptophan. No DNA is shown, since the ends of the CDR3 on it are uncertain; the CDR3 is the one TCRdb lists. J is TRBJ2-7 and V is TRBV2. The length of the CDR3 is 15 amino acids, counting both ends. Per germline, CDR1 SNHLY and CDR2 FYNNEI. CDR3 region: CASSLTGQAGYEQCL.

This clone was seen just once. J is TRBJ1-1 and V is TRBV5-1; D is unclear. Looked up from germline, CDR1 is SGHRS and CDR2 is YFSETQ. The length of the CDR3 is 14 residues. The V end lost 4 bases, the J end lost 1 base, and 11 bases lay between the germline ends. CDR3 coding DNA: TGCGCCAGCAGCGCCGACGGAAGGAACACTGAAGCTTTCTTT. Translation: CASSADGRNTEAFF. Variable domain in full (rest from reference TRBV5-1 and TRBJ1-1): KAGVTQTPRYLIKTRGQQVTLSCSPISGHRSVSWYQQTPGQGLQFLFEYFSETQRNKGNFPGRFSGRQFSNSRSEMNVSTLELGDSALYLCASSADGRNTEAFFGQGTRLTVV.

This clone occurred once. The CDR3 nucleotides read TGTGCCACACAGATTCGGACAGGGTCGGGATATGGCTACACCTTC. It codes for CATQIRTGSGYGYTF. The chain uses TRBV28 and TRBJ1-2, with 8 positions matching TRBD1. Germline V gives CDR1 MDHEN, CDR2 SYDVKM. This CDR3 region has 15 residues. V trimming: 10 bases; J trimming: 5 bases; junction bases outside the gene matches: 15.